The next 6 T cell receptor beta chains were all read from a single sample in a study of human T cells and chemical hapten exposure (dated by TCRdb to the early 2020s). Taken with the paper, the label for time point translates to: healthy volunteer bleed at 2 weeks. Total RNA was extracted from unfractionated whole blood collected in Tempus Blood RNA tubes. Preparation of the library involved RACE. Sequencing was performed on a NextSeq 500. The public reads were reprocessed in TCRdb via fastp at Q25 and MiXCR, keeping in-frame beta chains. Identical CDR3 protein sequences are pooled into one entry, listed with their most common genes and DNA. Counted in this sample were 75,000 to 100,000 distinct CDR3 sequences; roughly 8% of them appeared once. 2.9% of the sample comes from the top ten. Material: whole blood. The receptor set was obtained from a female donor in good health. Some clones in this sample may be carry-over from other donors' samples.

At least ten counts were recorded for this clonotype. The V and J genes are TRBV4-1 and TRBJ2-3; 11 positions agree with TRBD2. Trimming cost V 9 bases and J 3 bases; bases outside gene matches: 2. The CDR3 runs to 13 residues. The germline V gene has CDR1 MGHRA and CDR2 YSYEKL. The CDR3 reads CASRLAGTDTQYF. The CDR3 DNA follows: TGCGCCAGTAGACTAGCGGGAACAGATACGCAGTATTTT.

In this sample, this clonotype turned up many times. The chain combines TRBV2 with TRBJ2-5; D is perhaps TRBD1 or TRBD2 (5 bases each). This CDR3 comprises 12 residues. Trimming took 9 bases from V and 4 from J, leaving 12 bases between them. Looked up from germline, CDR1 is SNHLY and CDR2 is FYNNEI. The CDR3 nucleotides are TGTGCCAGTGGGGTGAGGGGAGAGACCCAGTACTTC. It codes for CASGVRGETQYF.

This clonotype occurred many times. The chain combines TRBV27 with TRBJ2-6, with 9 positions matching TRBD1. From germline, CDR1 is MNHEY and CDR2 SMNVEV (reference sequence). The junction had 10 bases not matched to a gene; V was cut back by 5 bases and J by 2 bases. The CDR3 has 18 residues. The CDR3 DNA sequence: TGTGCCAGCAGTCCACCGGGACAGGGTCTGGCTGGGGCCAACGTCCTGACTTTC. This codes for CASSPPGQGLAGANVLTF.

The V and J genes are TRBV27 and TRBJ1-1, with D possibly TRBD1 on 6 matching bases. The V and J ends lost 4 bases and 10 bases respectively, with 16 bases between them. Germline V gene sequence: CDR1 MNHEY, CDR2 SMNVEV (reference sequence). The CDR3 has 13 amino acids. CDR3 sequence reads: CASSYGAGARAFF. Written as DNA, the CDR3 is TGTGCCAGCAGTTACGGGGCGGGGGCTCGAGCTTTCTTT.

The chain links TRBV3-1 to TRBJ2-1; D not resolved. V was cut by 2 bases and J by 8 bases, with 7 bases left in between. Germline V gene lookup returns CDR1 LGHDT and CDR2 YNNKEL (reference sequence). CDR3 length: 12 residues. CDR3 DNA: TGTGCCAGCAGCCAACGAATACATGAGCAGTTCTTC. Translated: CASSQRIHEQFF.

This clonotype came up many times. This chain links TRBV11-2 with TRBJ1-2; the D gene is possibly TRBD1 (6 bases). CDR3 length: 13 amino acids. Trimming pared 4 bases from V and 2 bases from J, leaving 8 bases between. The germline V gene encodes CDR1 SGHAT and CDR2 FQNNGV. The CDR3 loop reads CASSSTGNYGYTF. For the CDR3, the DNA is TGTGCCAGCAGCTCAACAGGGAACTATGGCTACACCTTC. Together with reference TRBV11-2 and TRBJ1-2, the CDR3 gives the full variable domain: EAGVAQSPRYKIIEKRQSVAFWCNPISGHATLYWYQQILGQGPKLLIQFQNNGVVDDSQLPKDRFSAERLKGVDSTLKIQPAKLEDSAVYLCASSSTGNYGYTFGSGTRLTVV.